This record concerns one T cell receptor (beta chain) sequence. This sample was taken from a study of blood T cell repertoires in COVID-19. Method: immunoSEQ multiplex PCR; TCRdb's copy keeps in-frame clones and lacks some. The sample shows roughly 98,000 clones, 70% to 85% of them seen only once. This TCR was recovered from a man in his 70s with active or convalescent COVID-19. The sequenced sample consisted of peripheral blood.

The CDR3 here is CASSLRRSGGGTGELFF. The CDR3 DNA reads as TGTGCCAGCAGTTTAAGGAGAAGCGGGGGAGGTACCGGGGAGCTGTTTTTT. The V call is TRBV27, the J call TRBJ2-2; 8 bases line up with TRBD2. V trimming: 2 bases; J trimming: 5 bases; junction bases outside the gene matches: 10. This CDR3 is 17 amino acids long. Germline V gene data show CDR1 as MNHEY and CDR2 as SMNVEV (reference sequence).